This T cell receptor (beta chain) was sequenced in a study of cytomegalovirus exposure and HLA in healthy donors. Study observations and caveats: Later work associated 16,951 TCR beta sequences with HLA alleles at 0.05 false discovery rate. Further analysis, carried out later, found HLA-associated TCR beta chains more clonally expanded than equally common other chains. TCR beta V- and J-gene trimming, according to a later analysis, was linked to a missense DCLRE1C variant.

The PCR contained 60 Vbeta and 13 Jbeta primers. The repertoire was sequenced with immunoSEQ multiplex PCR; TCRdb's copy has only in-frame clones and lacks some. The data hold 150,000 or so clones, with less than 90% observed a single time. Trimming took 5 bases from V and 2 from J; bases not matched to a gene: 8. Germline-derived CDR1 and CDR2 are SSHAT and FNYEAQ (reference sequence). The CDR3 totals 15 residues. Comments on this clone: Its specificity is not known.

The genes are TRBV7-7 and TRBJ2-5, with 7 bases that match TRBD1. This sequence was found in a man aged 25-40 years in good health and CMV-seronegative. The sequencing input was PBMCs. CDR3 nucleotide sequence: TGTGCCAGCAGCCCTGGACCGGGACAGCAAGAGACCCAGTACTTC. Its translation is CASSPGPGQQETQYF.